Sequencing of this T cell receptor beta chain was carried out in a study of response to subunit inactivated influenza vaccine. Findings and caveats of the study: Authors suggested each seasonal influenza vaccination recruits few new T cells.

The V end was cut by 2 bases, the J end by 5 bases, with 12 bases between. Germline-derived CDR1 and CDR2 are DFQATT and SNEGSKA (reference sequence). The CDR3 contains 13 residues. This clonotype occurred a few times. Its target is unknown. TCRdb analysed the RT-PCR reads with MiXCR anew, one entry per CDR3 protein. The profile shows hundreds of thousands of distinct CDR3 sequences, around a sixth of them singletons. The chain links TRBV20-1 to TRBJ1-2; D gene unclear. Specimen: PBMCs from blood, collected about 5 days after vaccination. The origin of this receptor is a man aged 45-65 years who received an inactivated influenza vaccine. DNA for the CDR3: TGCAGTGCTAGATTCGTGGGGTGGTATGGCTACACCTTC. Translating gives CSARFVGWYGYTF.